Listed below are T cell receptor beta chains from one sample, sequenced in a study of esophageal squamous cell carcinoma under preoperative chemotherapy. MiXCR was run by TCRdb on the PCR reads, yielding one entry per CDR3 protein. This table has roughly 30,000 distinct CDR3 sequences, roughly 48% appearing once. The sample was taken from a patient given preoperative chemotherapy. These receptors were collected from a human donor with esophageal squamous cell carcinoma. The donor label of this sample is uncertain. Both conserved end residues are trimmed from each CDR3.

j_call	v_call	cdr3_aa
TRBJ2-5	TRBV7-2	ASGGQGGRDKETQY
TRBJ1-4	TRBV7-2	ASSRRTGLNEKLF
TRBJ1-5	TRBV18	ASSPSGNQPQH
TRBJ2-5	TRBV7-2	ASSLRGRRQETQY
TRBJ2-4	TRBV7-2	ATTRTDIQY
TRBJ2-1	TRBV7-8	ASSLVSNEQF
NA	TRBV10-3	ATGYGGRGADTQY
TRBJ2-7	TRBV7-7	ASSLGAGYEQY
TRBJ2-1	TRBV7-6	ASSLDGSSADEQF
TRBJ1-2	TRBV6-6	ASKTAEQGYT
TRBJ2-4	TRBV7-8	ASSLDSSGTDQEIQY
TRBJ2-3	TRBV7-2	ARSRRAGLWAEDTQY
TRBJ2-1	TRBV6-1	ATGVRDSSYEQF
TRBJ2-1	TRBV19	ASSDSYNEQF
TRBJ2-3	TRBV7-2	ASSVAAAQY
TRBJ2-3	TRBV7-9	AGGGPGGSAETQY
TRBJ2-1	TRBV14	ASSQGGLQF
TRBJ2-1	TRBV12-3/TRBV12-4	ASSLLGAYEQF
TRBJ2-5	TRBV7-3	ASRATGGRVKETQY
TRBJ2-1	TRBV19	ASRGGLGNEQF
NA	TRBV7-2	ASSHPPGGLGVTDTQY
NA	TRBV28	ATKGQGNYEQY
TRBJ2-4	TRBV7-2	ASSVAGLWATDTQY
TRBJ2-3	TRBV11-3	ASSGDRGTDTQY
TRBJ1-1	TRBV5-4	ASSPGQGMNTEAF
TRBJ2-1	TRBV28	ASSFSGGGNEQF
TRBJ1-2	TRBV19	ASSFQGGYGYT
TRBJ2-7	TRBV6-1	ASSWGRTYEQY
TRBJ1-1	TRBV7-8	ASSFTRVEAF
TRBJ2-4	TRBV7-2	ACRRGEGRDEEIQY
TRBJ2-2	TRBV19	ASSFGTSVTGELF
TRBJ2-4	TRBV7-6	ASRVTGRGAKNMQY
TRBJ2-2	TRBV19	ASMGPSETGELF
TRBJ2-3	TRBV6-1	ASRSAGGTDTQY
TRBJ2-1	TRBV7-8	ASSLGLTSGRYNEQF
NA	TRBV7-2	AGGLDPETQY
TRBJ2-3	TRBV18	ASSPKGSTDTQY
TRBJ2-5	TRBV11-3	ASRGSGRLETQY
TRBJ1-2	TRBV15	ATSRLVRMGDGYT
TRBJ1-1	TRBV12-3/TRBV12-4	ASTPGLNTEAF
TRBJ1-2	TRBV25-1	ASSPPGSEYGYT
TRBJ2-1	TRBV6-1	ASSEARARRDNEQF
TRBJ2-5	TRBV7-6	ASSLMASGNQETQY
TRBJ2-3	TRBV27	ASRQDSTDTQY
NA	TRBV6-1	ASTKGVEQY
TRBJ2-4	TRBV7-2	ASGLGGRGQETQY
NA	TRBV7-3	ASSLFLGAKNTQY
TRBJ2-3	TRBV7-3	ASRYGASTDTQY